This TCR beta chain was captured by sequencing in a study of blood T cell repertoires in COVID-19. Turning to the study itself: The United States, Italy and Spain supplied acute and convalescent COVID-19 samples. In each case, the material was cDNA or gDNA derived from T cells, B-cell-depleted T cells, or PBMCs.

Trimming cost V 6 bases and J 10 bases; bases outside gene matches: 13. The germline V gene has CDR1 SNHLY and CDR2 FYNNEI. The CDR3 consists of 16 residues. Assay used: immunoSEQ multiplex PCR; TCRdb lists only in-frame clones, some missing. The profile covers about 250,000 clones, with approximately 86% appearing a single time and 4.5% to 6% taken by the ten largest. The J gene is TRBJ2-1, the V gene TRBV2, with 12 bases identical to TRBD2. This sequence was found in an elderly woman with active or convalescent COVID-19. Sequencing was done on a sample of peripheral blood. CDR3: CASSSYLAGGLWEQFF. Here the CDR3 DNA reads TGTGCCAGCAGCTCCTATCTAGCGGGGGGGCTCTGGGAGCAGTTCTTC.